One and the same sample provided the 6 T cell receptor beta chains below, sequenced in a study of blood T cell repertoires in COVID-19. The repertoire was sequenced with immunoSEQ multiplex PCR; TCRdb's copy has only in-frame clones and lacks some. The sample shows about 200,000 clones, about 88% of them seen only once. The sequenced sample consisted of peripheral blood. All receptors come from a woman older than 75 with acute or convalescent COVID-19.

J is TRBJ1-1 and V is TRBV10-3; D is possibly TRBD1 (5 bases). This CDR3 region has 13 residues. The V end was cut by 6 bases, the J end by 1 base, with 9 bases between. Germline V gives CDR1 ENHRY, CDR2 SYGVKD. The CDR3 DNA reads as TGTGCCATCAGCTCTGGACAGAACACTGAAGCTTTCTTT. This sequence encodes CAISSGQNTEAFF.

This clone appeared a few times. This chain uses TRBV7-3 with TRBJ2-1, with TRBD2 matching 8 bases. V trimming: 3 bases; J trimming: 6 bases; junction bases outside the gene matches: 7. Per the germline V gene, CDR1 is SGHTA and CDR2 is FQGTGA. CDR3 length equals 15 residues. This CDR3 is CASSFGIAGTNEQFF. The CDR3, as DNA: TGTGCCAGCAGCTTTGGGATAGCGGGGACCAATGAGCAGTTCTTC.

The CDR3 DNA is TGTGCCAGCAGCGTAGACCCCTCCAGCTCCTACAATGAGCAGTTCTTC. It specifies CASSVDPSSSYNEQFF. The chain couples TRBV9 to TRBJ2-1; no clear D. V lost 0 bases, J lost 0 bases, and 10 bases lay in between. There are 16 residues in the CDR3. Germline lookup yields CDR1 SGDLS and CDR2 YYNGEE.

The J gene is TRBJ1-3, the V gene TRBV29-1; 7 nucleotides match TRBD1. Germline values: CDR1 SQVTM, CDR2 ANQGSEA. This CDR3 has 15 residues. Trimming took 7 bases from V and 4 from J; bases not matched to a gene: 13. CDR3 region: CSASLTGIGGNTIYF. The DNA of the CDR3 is TGCAGCGCAAGTCTGACAGGGATAGGAGGAAACACCATATATTTT. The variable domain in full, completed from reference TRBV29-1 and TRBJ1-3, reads SAVISQKPSRDICQRGTSLTIQCQVDSQVTMMFWYRQQPGQSLTLIATANQGSEATYESGFVIDKFPISRPNLTFSTLTVSNMSPEDSSIYLCSASLTGIGGNTIYFGEGSWLTVV.

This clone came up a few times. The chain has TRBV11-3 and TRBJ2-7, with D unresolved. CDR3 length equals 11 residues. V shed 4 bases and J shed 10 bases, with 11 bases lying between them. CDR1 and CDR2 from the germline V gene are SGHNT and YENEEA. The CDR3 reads CASSSTGPQYF. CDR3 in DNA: TGTGCCAGCAGCTCCACTGGGCCCCAGTACTTC.

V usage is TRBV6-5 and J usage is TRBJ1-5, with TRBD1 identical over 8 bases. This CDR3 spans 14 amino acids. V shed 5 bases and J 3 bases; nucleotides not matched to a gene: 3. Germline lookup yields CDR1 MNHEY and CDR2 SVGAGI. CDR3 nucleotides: TGTGCCAGCAGTCGACAGGGGTACAATCAGCCCCAGCATTTT. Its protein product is CASSRQGYNQPQHF.